These 14 T cell receptor beta chains came from one sample sequenced in a study of T cell responses to AZD1222 COVID-19 vaccine. The method was immunoSEQ multiplex PCR; TCRdb's version includes in-frame clones alone and lacks a portion of them. The table lists approximately 110,000 clones, about nine tenths of them singletons. Sequenced here: peripheral blood, sampled on day 0 of AZD1222 vaccination. These receptor sequences come from an adult in good health.

V gene TRBV4-3 combines with J gene TRBJ2-3; 11 nucleotides align to TRBD2. V dropped 4 bases and J dropped 6; count of bases not matched to a gene: 12. CDR3 size: 17 residues. The germline V gene encodes CDR1 LGHNA and CDR2 YSLEER. The chain's CDR3 is CASSPSLLSGRGDTQYF. The CDR3 nucleotides read TGCGCCAGCAGCCCAAGCCTACTTAGCGGGAGGGGGGATACGCAGTATTTT.

The CDR3 region has the DNA TGTGCCAGCAGTCCAGCAACCTCCCCGGGACTCTACTATGGCTACACCTTC. It specifies CASSPATSPGLYYGYTF. This chain links TRBV6-6 with TRBJ1-2; D is perhaps TRBD1 (5 bases). V lost 5 bases, J lost 3 bases, and 22 bases lay in between. Germline V gene data show CDR1 as MNHNY and CDR2 as SVGAGI (reference sequence). The CDR3 runs 17 residues.

The rearrangement joins TRBV10-1 to TRBJ2-2; possibly TRBD1 for D (5 bases). The CDR3 runs 14 residues. The germline CDR1 and CDR2 sequences are WNHNN and SYGVQD (reference sequence). V gave up 7 bases and J gave up 1 base, with 10 bases separating them. CDR3 DNA sequence: TGCGCCAGCAACCCCCAGGGGAACACCGGGGAGCTGTTTTTT. Translated, it gives CASNPQGNTGELFF.

The gene calls are TRBV6-5 and TRBJ2-3; TRBD1 matches 7 bases. The CDR3 consists of 16 residues. V trimming: 4 bases; J trimming: 2 bases; junction bases outside the gene matches: 9. Per the germline V gene, CDR1 is MNHEY and CDR2 is SVGAGI. The DNA for the CDR3 is TGTGCCAGCAGTTCCGGACAGGAACTGAACACAGATACGCAGTATTTT. Protein sequence: CASSSGQELNTDTQYF.

V gene TRBV19 combines with J gene TRBJ1-2; D possibly corresponds to TRBD1 (5 bases). This CDR3 region has 15 residues. The V gene's germline CDR1 is LNHDA and CDR2 SQIVND (reference sequence). The V end was cut by 3 bases, the J end by 3 bases, with 14 bases between. This CDR3 is CASSMGLPQDYGYTF. The CDR3 DNA follows: TGTGCCAGTAGTATGGGCCTCCCACAGGACTATGGCTACACCTTC.

CDR3 coding DNA: TGCGCCAGCGCTCCTGATGCAGGGGTCTCCTACAATGAGCAGTTCTTC. Translated, it gives CASAPDAGVSYNEQFF. The chain couples TRBV5-1 to TRBJ2-1; weak D call: TRBD1 (6 bases). This CDR3 has 16 residues. Per the germline V gene, CDR1 is SGHRS and CDR2 is YFSETQ. The V and J ends lost 7 bases and 0 bases respectively, with 17 bases between them.

The chain has TRBV4-3 and TRBJ2-7; D tentatively reads TRBD1 or TRBD2 (5 bases each). The germline gives CDR1 LGHNA, CDR2 YSLEER. Trimming pared 0 bases from V and 0 bases from J, leaving 18 bases between. The CDR3 runs to 18 residues. The CDR3 bases are TGCGCCAGCAGCCAAGATCTCCAGGGCGGGTTTAGCTCCTACGAGCAGTACTTC. Its protein product is CASSQDLQGGFSSYEQYF.

This clone has only a few counts. V usage is TRBV29-1 and J usage is TRBJ1-1; D unresolved. Germline CDR1 SQVTM, CDR2 ANQGSEA. V gave up 6 bases and J gave up 10 bases, with 21 bases separating them. The CDR3 runs 13 residues. The CDR3 region is CSVAAGPRRSAFF. The DNA of the CDR3 is TGCAGCGTGGCTGCGGGTCCCCGAAGGTCAGCTTTCTTT.

The chain is built from TRBV28 and TRBJ1-5; 7 bases align to TRBD1. V lost 4 bases to trimming and J lost 0 bases; unmatched junction nucleotides: 9. The germline V gene has CDR1 MDHEN and CDR2 SYDVKM. The CDR3 loop spans 17 amino acids. CDR3 DNA sequence: TGTGCCAGCAGTTCTGCCAGGGGGGGGTATAGCAATCAGCCCCAGCATTTT. Its translation: CASSSARGGYSNQPQHF.

This clone was seen only once. This chain joins TRBV29-1 and TRBJ1-1; 9 nucleotides align to TRBD1. CDR1 is SQVTM and CDR2 is ANQGSEA in the germline V gene. After removal of 3 bases from V and 2 bases from J, the junction contained 4 bases not matched to a gene. CDR3 length: 14 residues. As DNA, the CDR3 is TGCAGCGTTGAGGGGGGACAGGGAAACACTGAAGCTTTCTTT. Translating gives CSVEGGQGNTEAFF.

The gene calls are TRBV11-2 and TRBJ2-3; the D is unclear. Trimming pared 2 bases from V and 0 bases from J, leaving 9 bases between. The CDR3 extends over 15 amino acids. The germline gives CDR1 SGHAT, CDR2 FQNNGV. CDR3 amino acids: CASSLWAVSTDTQYF. The CDR3 DNA reads TGTGCCAGCAGCTTATGGGCGGTTAGCACAGATACGCAGTATTTT. Together with reference TRBV11-2 and TRBJ2-3, the CDR3 gives the full variable domain: EAGVAQSPRYKIIEKRQSVAFWCNPISGHATLYWYQQILGQGPKLLIQFQNNGVVDDSQLPKDRFSAERLKGVDSTLKIQPAKLEDSAVYLCASSLWAVSTDTQYFGPGTRLTVL.

The chain combines TRBV28 with TRBJ1-1, with D possibly matching TRBD1 (6 bases). Trimming left V 7 bases short and J 0 bases short, with 18 bases between. The CDR3 is 16 residues long. The V gene's germline CDR1 is MDHEN and CDR2 SYDVKM. The CDR3: CASTTGTPSMNTEAFF. For the CDR3, the DNA is TGTGCCAGCACCACCGGGACACCTTCTATGAACACTGAAGCTTTCTTT.

The genes are TRBV5-1 and TRBJ2-3; weak D call: TRBD1 (6 bases). Trimming took 0 bases from V and 3 from J, leaving 11 bases between them. The germline gives CDR1 SGHRS, CDR2 YFSETQ. The CDR3 extends over 15 amino acids. CDR3 protein: CASSLDFQGTDTQYF. CDR3 nucleotides: TGCGCCAGCAGCTTGGATTTTCAGGGGACAGATACGCAGTATTTT.

The V and J genes are TRBV10-3 and TRBJ2-7; 7 bases are shared with TRBD1. CDR1 is ENHRY and CDR2 is SYGVKD in the germline V gene. The CDR3 extends over 13 amino acids. Trimming took 5 bases from V and 4 from J; bases not matched to a gene: 5. In nucleotides, the CDR3 is TGTGCCATCAGTCCTACAGGGGAGTACGAGCAGTACTTC. Amino acid sequence: CAISPTGEYEQYF.